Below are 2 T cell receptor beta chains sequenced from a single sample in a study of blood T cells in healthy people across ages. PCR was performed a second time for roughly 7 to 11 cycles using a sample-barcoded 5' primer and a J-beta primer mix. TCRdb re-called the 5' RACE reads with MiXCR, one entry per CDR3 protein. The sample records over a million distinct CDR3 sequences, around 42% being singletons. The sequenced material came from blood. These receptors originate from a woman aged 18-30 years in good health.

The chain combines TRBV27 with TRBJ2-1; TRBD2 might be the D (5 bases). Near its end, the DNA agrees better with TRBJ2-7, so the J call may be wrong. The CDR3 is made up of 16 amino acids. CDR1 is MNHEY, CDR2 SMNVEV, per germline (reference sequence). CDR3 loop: CASSSVAGNSYNEQYF. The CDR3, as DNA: TGTGCCAGCAGTTCCGTGGCGGGCAACTCCTACAATGAGCAGTACTTC.

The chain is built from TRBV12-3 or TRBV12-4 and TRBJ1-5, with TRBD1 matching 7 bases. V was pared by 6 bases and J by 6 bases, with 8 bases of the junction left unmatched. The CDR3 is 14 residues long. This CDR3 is CASRAGTAGQPQHF. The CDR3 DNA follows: TGTGCCAGCAGGGCCGGGACAGCGGGTCAGCCCCAGCATTTT.